This T cell receptor (beta chain) was found in a study of blood T cells in healthy people across ages. Study results and caveats: With age, beta diversity per million T cells declined roughly linearly, significantly by 40 to 50.

CDR1 and CDR2 (germline): MNHEY, SVGEGT. This CDR3 has 15 amino acids. V lost 1 base, J lost 7 bases, and 14 bases lay in between. This clonotype came up a few times. Antigen unknown. Individuals who donated were healthy Caucasians from Russia aged roughly 6 to 90. Next came a second PCR, run for about 6 to 11 cycles, which used a sample-barcoded 5' primer along with a J-beta primer mix. TCRdb reanalysed the 5' RACE reads using MiXCR and keeps one entry per CDR3 protein. The data hold 550,000 to 750,000 distinct CDR3 sequences, with roughly 21% observed a single time. V and J are TRBV6-2 or TRBV6-3 and TRBJ1-5; D gene ambiguous. The origin of this receptor is a man between 65 and 85 years old in good health. Sequenced input: blood. The CDR3 nucleotides read TGTGCCAGCAGTTACTTGACCCTTCCGGGGCAGCCCCAGCATTTT. Protein product: CASSYLTLPGQPQHF.